This T cell receptor (beta chain) was documented in a study of T cell responses to AZD1222 COVID-19 vaccine. Note on this clone: The antigen is not known.

The assay was immunoSEQ multiplex PCR, and TCRdb's table has in-frame clones only and misses some. The data contain around 130,000 clones, around 83% of them singletons. This CDR3 is built from 16 residues. The germline CDR1 and CDR2 sequences are MGHDK and SYGVNS. V was shortened by 1 base and J by 8 bases, with 20 bases between the two germline ends. The study's findings and limits: Recipients of AZD1222 seropositive at baseline numbered only five or six. Every sample of the repertoires postdated the peak T cell response.

The input for sequencing was peripheral blood, taken on day 0 of AZD1222 vaccination. The TCR was taken from an adult in good health. The gene calls are TRBV25-1 and TRBJ1-2; D is possibly TRBD1 (5 bases). In DNA form, the CDR3 reads TGTGCCAGCAGTGAATGGGGCACCGGGACCTCTGCGGGCTACACCTTC. This encodes CASSEWGTGTSAGYTF.